The 32 T cell receptor beta chains given below trace back to one sample, sequenced in a study of metastatic and nonmetastatic thyroid tumors. Ahead of thyroid surgery, no patient had received treatment of any kind. TCRdb reprocessed the PCR reads via MiXCR. The sample shows 7,000 to 9,500 clones, less than 30% of them seen only once. What was sequenced was tumor tissue. These TCRs come from a female donor with papillary thyroid cancer or a benign thyroid nodule (not recorded which). Some clones in this sample may be carry-over from other donors' samples.

CDR3 coding DNA: TGTGCCAGCAGCTTAGTCCCTTCCGGGCAGCCCCAGCATTTT. Its translation is CASSLVPSGQPQHF. This chain links TRBV7-2 with TRBJ1-5, with unresolved D. Per germline, CDR1 SGHTA and CDR2 FQGNSA. This CDR3 is built from 14 residues. Deletions cut 1 base from V and 7 bases from J, with 11 bases between.

The chain carries TRBV6-1 and TRBJ1-3, with D unresolved. Germline values: CDR1 MNHNS, CDR2 SASEGT. V was trimmed by 7 bases and J by 3 bases, leaving 16 bases between them. The CDR3 totals 15 residues. CDR3 sequence: CASKKKSGNGNTIYF. Here the CDR3 DNA reads TGTGCCAGCAAAAAGAAGTCCGGAAATGGAAACACCATATATTTT.

The CDR3 sequence: CSIWRAGGGYTF. The CDR3 coding sequence is TGCAGCATTTGGCGGGCCGGGGGAGGCTACACCTTC. The chain has TRBV29-1 and TRBJ1-2; possibly TRBD1 for D (5 bases). CDR1 and CDR2 (germline): SQVTM, ANQGSEA. Deletions cut 8 bases from V and 8 bases from J, with 18 bases between. There are 12 residues in the CDR3.

This chain links TRBV5-1 with TRBJ2-7; D remains unclear. Germline lookup yields CDR1 SGHRS and CDR2 YFSETQ. V was trimmed by 1 base and J by 1 base, leaving 3 bases between them. This CDR3 has 12 residues. CDR3 coding DNA: TGCGCCAGCAGCTTGCCTTCCTACGAGCAGTACTTC. Its protein is CASSLPSYEQYF.

With regard to this clone: It is likely a read error, because the conserved phenylalanine at the end of the CDR3 is missing. The DNA is left out, because the CDR3 cannot be placed on it with certainty; the CDR3 is given as TCRdb lists it. The chain uses TRBV6-1 and TRBJ2-7; TRBD2 was called by the table and not checked on the DNA. The germline V gene has CDR1 MNHNS and CDR2 SASEGT. The length of the CDR3 is 13 amino acids, counting both ends. CDR3 amino acids: CAIKASGSVEEYL.

This clone was seen a handful of times. V usage is TRBV15 and J usage is TRBJ2-7, with 12 bases that match TRBD2. The CDR3 runs 15 residues. The ends lost 1 base at V and 5 bases at J; junction bases unmatched: 3. Germline assignment: CDR1 LNHNV and CDR2 YYDKDF (reference sequence). CDR3 nucleotide sequence: TGTGCCACCAGCAGAGTGGCTAGCGGGAGGGACGAGCAGTACTTC. It translates to CATSRVASGRDEQYF.

This clone was seen a few times. This chain joins TRBV28 and TRBJ2-1, with TRBD2 matching 7 bases. Germline CDR1 MDHEN, CDR2 SYDVKM. V lost 7 bases, J lost 8 bases, and 8 bases stayed unmatched. The CDR3 has 13 residues. CDR3 residues: CASTAGVRHEQFF. CDR3 in DNA: TGTGCCAGCACGGCGGGAGTGCGGCATGAGCAGTTCTTC.

The V call is TRBV19, the J call TRBJ2-1, with 10 bases matching TRBD2. This CDR3 comprises 12 residues. Germline CDR1 reads LNHDA; CDR2 reads SQIVND (reference sequence). V lost 8 bases and J lost 15; bases outside the gene matches: 10. The CDR3, as DNA: TGTGCCAGTGCAGGGCTAGCGGGAGTTCGGTTCTTC. It specifies CASAGLAGVRFF.

This chain links TRBV9 with TRBJ2-3, with D perhaps TRBD2 (6 bases). This CDR3 has 15 amino acids. The ends were cut back, 2 bases at V and 6 bases at J, with 16 bases in the middle. The germline V gene encodes CDR1 SGDLS and CDR2 YYNGEE. The CDR3 here is CASSVVGLTVDTQYF. The CDR3 DNA reads TGTGCCAGCAGCGTGGTAGGACTAACGGTCGATACGCAGTATTTT. The variable domain in full, with the rest retrieved from reference TRBV9 and TRBJ2-3, is DSGVTQTPKHLITATGQRVTLRCSPRSGDLSVYWYQQSLDQGLQFLIQYYNGEERAKGNILERFSAQQFPDLHSELNLSSLELGDSALYFCASSVVGLTVDTQYFGPGTRLTVL.

On this clone itself: A read error may account for a junction end that differs from germline. J is TRBJ2-5 and V is TRBV9; 7 nucleotides line up with TRBD1. Germline V gene data show CDR1 as SGDLS and CDR2 as YYNGEE. The CDR3 consists of 14 residues. Here the CDR3 reads CASSVGTERETQYF. The CDR3 DNA follows: TGTGCCAGCAGCGTCGGGACAGAGCGAGAGACACAGTACTTC.

V gene TRBV12-3 or TRBV12-4 combines with J gene TRBJ2-7; D not resolved. Trimming removed 5 bases from V and 3 bases from J, with 17 bases in between. The CDR3 totals 15 residues. This CDR3 reads CASSPFNSHLYEQYF. DNA for the CDR3: TGTGCCAGCAGTCCGTTCAACAGCCACCTCTACGAGCAGTACTTC.

This sequence joins TRBV20-1 and TRBJ2-3; D remains unclear. Germline CDR1 DFQATT, CDR2 SNEGSKA (reference sequence). This CDR3 has 12 amino acids. The germline V and J ends were trimmed by 4 bases and 3 bases, with 8 bases remaining between them. CDR3 nucleotide sequence: TGCAGTGCTACGACTGCAACAGATACGCAGTATTTT. This encodes CSATTATDTQYF.

CDR3 residues: CASSIDLRDTEAFF. Written as DNA, the CDR3 is TGTGCCAGTAGTATAGACCTCCGGGACACTGAAGCTTTCTTT. The chain uses TRBV19 and TRBJ1-1, with D uncertain. V was trimmed by 0 bases and J by 3 bases, leaving 8 bases between them. The CDR3 has 14 amino acids. Germline V gene data show CDR1 as LNHDA and CDR2 as SQIVND (reference sequence).

The chain carries TRBV6-2 or TRBV6-3 and TRBJ1-1, with TRBD1 as a possible D gene (5 bases). This CDR3 has 13 amino acids. Germline CDR1 and CDR2: MNHEY and SVGEGT. The germline V and J ends were trimmed by 6 bases and 3 bases, with 11 bases remaining between them. Here the CDR3 reads CASRTDSHTEAFF. CDR3 bases: TGTGCCAGCAGAACCGACAGCCACACTGAAGCTTTCTTT.

The rearrangement links TRBV20-1 to TRBJ2-3; 14 nucleotides align to TRBD2. Unmatched junction bases numbered 5, after V lost 5 bases and J lost 7 bases. There are 14 residues in the CDR3. Looked up from germline, CDR1 is DFQATT and CDR2 is SNEGSKA (reference sequence). The CDR3 DNA follows: TGCAGTGCTGCAGGGACTAGCGGGAGTTATACGCAGTATTTT. It specifies CSAAGTSGSYTQYF.

This clone qualifies as medium-sized. The chain employs TRBV7-2 and TRBJ2-7, with D hard to call. Germline values: CDR1 SGHTA, CDR2 FQGNSA. The CDR3 length is 13 residues. V gave up 3 bases and J gave up 0 bases, with 6 bases separating them. This chain's CDR3 is CASSFSSSYEQYF. The CDR3 nucleotides are TGTGCCAGCAGCTTCTCTAGCTCCTACGAGCAGTACTTC. The full variable domain, its missing parts supplied by reference TRBV7-2 and TRBJ2-7, is GAGVSQSPSNKVTEKGKDVELRCDPISGHTALYWYRQSLGQGLEFLIYFQGNSAPDKSGLPSDRFSAERTGGSVSTLTIQRTQQEDSAVYLCASSFSSSYEQYFGPGTRLTVT.

This clone was counted between two and nine times. The chain carries TRBV6-5 and TRBJ1-1, with D tentatively TRBD1 (5 bases). CDR3 length: 12 amino acids. V was clipped by 2 bases and J by 10 bases, with 11 bases between them. The germline V gene has CDR1 MNHEY and CDR2 SVGAGI. CDR3 region: CASSYGDGAAFF. CDR3 DNA: TGTGCCAGCAGTTACGGGGATGGGGCAGCTTTCTTT.

This clone came up a few times. The gene calls are TRBV27 and TRBJ2-7; tentatively, D is TRBD1 (5 bases). CDR3 size: 15 residues. The V end lost 0 bases, the J end lost 0 bases, and 9 bases lay between the germline ends. Germline V gene data show CDR1 as MNHEY and CDR2 as SMNVEV (reference sequence). The CDR3 nucleotides read TGTGCCAGCAGTTTATCACAGGCCCCCTCCTACGAGCAGTACTTC. Its protein is CASSLSQAPSYEQYF.

This chain uses TRBV7-2 with TRBJ2-7, with 9 nucleotides matching TRBD1. The CDR3 length is 13 residues. Germline CDR1 is SGHTA and CDR2 is FQGNSA. V shed 3 bases and J 9 bases; nucleotides not matched to a gene: 6. CDR3 coding DNA: TGTGCCAGCAGCTTGGGGGGGACAGGGCCGCAGTACTTC. Amino acid sequence: CASSLGGTGPQYF.

The rearrangement uses TRBV20-1 and TRBJ2-5; either TRBD1 or TRBD2 may supply D (6 bases each). V was shortened by 3 bases and J by 0 bases, with 8 bases between the two germline ends. Germline CDR1 reads DFQATT; CDR2 reads SNEGSKA (reference sequence). The CDR3 runs 13 residues. In nucleotides, the CDR3 is TGCAGTGCTAGTCGGGGGCACCAAGAGACCCAGTACTTC. Translating gives CSASRGHQETQYF.

The gene calls are TRBV12-3 or TRBV12-4 and TRBJ2-7; D is unresolved. This CDR3 spans 11 amino acids. The V end was cut by 7 bases, the J end by 7 bases, with 11 bases between. For the CDR3, the DNA is TGTGCCAGCATCCTCACGGCGGAGCAGTACTTC. Translated, it gives CASILTAEQYF.

This clone occurred a few times. As DNA, the CDR3 is TGTGCCAGCAGTTTTGGCACAGGGGGCTACACCTTC. It is translated as CASSFGTGGYTF. The chain couples TRBV12-3 or TRBV12-4 to TRBJ1-2; D is perhaps TRBD1 (6 bases). V gave up 3 bases and J gave up 8 bases, with 10 bases separating them. This CDR3 spans 12 amino acids.

The chain uses TRBV5-1 and TRBJ1-1, with a possible D match to TRBD1 (5 bases). Germline V lookup: CDR1 SGHRS, CDR2 YFSETQ. This CDR3 contains 16 residues. Deletions cut 4 bases from V and 0 bases from J, with 16 bases between. CDR3 nucleotide sequence: TGCGCCAGCAGCCCTGGAGAGGGGAGGATGAACACTGAAGCTTTCTTT. It specifies CASSPGEGRMNTEAFF.

The V and J genes are TRBV5-6 and TRBJ1-1; no reliable D call. The germline CDR1 and CDR2 sequences are SGHDT and YYEEEE. The CDR3 totals 13 residues. V was trimmed by 0 bases and J by 4 bases, leaving 7 bases between them. CDR3: CASSLVRITEAFF. The DNA of the CDR3 is TGTGCCAGCAGCTTGGTACGGATCACTGAAGCTTTCTTT.

This clone showed up just a few times. One end of the junction fails to match germline, which may point to a read error. The chain has TRBV2 and TRBJ2-1; maybe TRBD2 (5 bases). CDR1 and CDR2 (germline): SNHLY, FYNNEI. The CDR3 is 15 residues long. The CDR3 spells CASRSVLGSYNEQSF. The CDR3 DNA reads as TGTGCCAGCAGATCGGTACTAGGTTCCTACAATGAGCAGTCCTTC.

This clone came up many times. The rearrangement links TRBV19 to TRBJ1-1, with TRBD1 identical over 9 bases. The trim removed 6 bases at V and 7 bases at J, leaving 12 bases unmatched. Germline-derived CDR1 and CDR2 are LNHDA and SQIVND (reference sequence). CDR3 length: 15 amino acids. CDR3: CASRDSRDRVLEAFF. The DNA of the CDR3 is TGTGCCAGTAGGGACAGTAGGGACAGGGTCCTTGAAGCTTTCTTT.

By sample fraction, this clone is large (0.1 to 1%). V and J are TRBV6-4 and TRBJ2-7; weak D call: TRBD2 (6 bases). This CDR3 is 15 amino acids long. The germline CDR1 and CDR2 sequences are MRHNA and SNTAGT. Trimming left V 3 bases short and J 2 bases short, with 14 bases between. CDR3 loop: CASSEGAGTPYEQYF. Written as DNA, the CDR3 is TGTGCCAGCAGTGAGGGTGCGGGAACACCCTACGAGCAGTACTTC.

A few counts support this clone. This chain connects TRBV11-2 to TRBJ1-6; 7 bases fit TRBD1. V lost 3 bases to trimming and J lost 5 bases; unmatched junction nucleotides: 4. This CDR3 has 15 residues. Germline V lookup: CDR1 SGHAT, CDR2 FQNNGV. CDR3 in amino acids: CASSFQGQNNSPLHF. CDR3 sequence (DNA): TGTGCCAGCAGCTTCCAGGGACAGAATAATTCACCCCTCCACTTT. The entire variable domain, with the rest obtained from reference TRBV11-2 and TRBJ1-6, is as follows: EAGVAQSPRYKIIEKRQSVAFWCNPISGHATLYWYQQILGQGPKLLIQFQNNGVVDDSQLPKDRFSAERLKGVDSTLKIQPAKLEDSAVYLCASSFQGQNNSPLHFGNGTRLTVT.

This clone was recorded a few times. V and J are TRBV5-1 and TRBJ2-3; D unresolved. The ends were cut back, 0 bases at V and 1 base at J, with 6 bases in the middle. Germline CDR1 is SGHRS and CDR2 is YFSETQ. The CDR3 is made up of 14 amino acids. CDR3 sequence (DNA): TGCGCCAGCAGCTTGGGGCGGCGCACAGATACGCAGTATTTT. This encodes CASSLGRRTDTQYF. Full variable domain (remainder filled in from reference TRBV5-1 and TRBJ2-3): KAGVTQTPRYLIKTRGQQVTLSCSPISGHRSVSWYQQTPGQGLQFLFEYFSETQRNKGNFPGRFSGRQFSNSRSEMNVSTLELGDSALYLCASSLGRRTDTQYFGPGTRLTVL.

The chain has TRBV12-3 or TRBV12-4 and TRBJ2-5; D possibly corresponds to TRBD2 (5 bases). The germline V and J ends were trimmed by 5 bases and 12 bases, with 19 bases remaining between them. The CDR3 is 13 residues long. CDR3 residues: CASSPTRTALEYF. DNA for the CDR3: TGTGCCAGCAGTCCCACAAGGACTGCTTTGGAGTACTTC.

The gene calls are TRBV20-1 and TRBJ2-1; a possible D gene is TRBD2 (6 bases). Germline assignment: CDR1 DFQATT and CDR2 SNEGSKA (reference sequence). The germline V and J ends were trimmed by 3 bases and 7 bases, with 16 bases remaining between them. The CDR3 has 14 amino acids. The CDR3 nucleotides are TGCAGTGCTAGGCTAGCTCAACGGGAGAATGAGCAGTTCTTC. Translation: CSARLAQRENEQFF.

Judged by abundance, this clone is large. This CDR3 is CASISSGRTHEQYF. The CDR3 bases are TGTGCCAGCATTTCAAGCGGGAGGACCCACGAGCAGTACTTC. V usage is TRBV6-1 and J usage is TRBJ2-7; the match to TRBD2 covers 9 bases. V was pared by 7 bases and J by 5 bases, with 9 bases of the junction left unmatched. Germline CDR1 MNHNS, CDR2 SASEGT. CDR3 length: 14 residues.